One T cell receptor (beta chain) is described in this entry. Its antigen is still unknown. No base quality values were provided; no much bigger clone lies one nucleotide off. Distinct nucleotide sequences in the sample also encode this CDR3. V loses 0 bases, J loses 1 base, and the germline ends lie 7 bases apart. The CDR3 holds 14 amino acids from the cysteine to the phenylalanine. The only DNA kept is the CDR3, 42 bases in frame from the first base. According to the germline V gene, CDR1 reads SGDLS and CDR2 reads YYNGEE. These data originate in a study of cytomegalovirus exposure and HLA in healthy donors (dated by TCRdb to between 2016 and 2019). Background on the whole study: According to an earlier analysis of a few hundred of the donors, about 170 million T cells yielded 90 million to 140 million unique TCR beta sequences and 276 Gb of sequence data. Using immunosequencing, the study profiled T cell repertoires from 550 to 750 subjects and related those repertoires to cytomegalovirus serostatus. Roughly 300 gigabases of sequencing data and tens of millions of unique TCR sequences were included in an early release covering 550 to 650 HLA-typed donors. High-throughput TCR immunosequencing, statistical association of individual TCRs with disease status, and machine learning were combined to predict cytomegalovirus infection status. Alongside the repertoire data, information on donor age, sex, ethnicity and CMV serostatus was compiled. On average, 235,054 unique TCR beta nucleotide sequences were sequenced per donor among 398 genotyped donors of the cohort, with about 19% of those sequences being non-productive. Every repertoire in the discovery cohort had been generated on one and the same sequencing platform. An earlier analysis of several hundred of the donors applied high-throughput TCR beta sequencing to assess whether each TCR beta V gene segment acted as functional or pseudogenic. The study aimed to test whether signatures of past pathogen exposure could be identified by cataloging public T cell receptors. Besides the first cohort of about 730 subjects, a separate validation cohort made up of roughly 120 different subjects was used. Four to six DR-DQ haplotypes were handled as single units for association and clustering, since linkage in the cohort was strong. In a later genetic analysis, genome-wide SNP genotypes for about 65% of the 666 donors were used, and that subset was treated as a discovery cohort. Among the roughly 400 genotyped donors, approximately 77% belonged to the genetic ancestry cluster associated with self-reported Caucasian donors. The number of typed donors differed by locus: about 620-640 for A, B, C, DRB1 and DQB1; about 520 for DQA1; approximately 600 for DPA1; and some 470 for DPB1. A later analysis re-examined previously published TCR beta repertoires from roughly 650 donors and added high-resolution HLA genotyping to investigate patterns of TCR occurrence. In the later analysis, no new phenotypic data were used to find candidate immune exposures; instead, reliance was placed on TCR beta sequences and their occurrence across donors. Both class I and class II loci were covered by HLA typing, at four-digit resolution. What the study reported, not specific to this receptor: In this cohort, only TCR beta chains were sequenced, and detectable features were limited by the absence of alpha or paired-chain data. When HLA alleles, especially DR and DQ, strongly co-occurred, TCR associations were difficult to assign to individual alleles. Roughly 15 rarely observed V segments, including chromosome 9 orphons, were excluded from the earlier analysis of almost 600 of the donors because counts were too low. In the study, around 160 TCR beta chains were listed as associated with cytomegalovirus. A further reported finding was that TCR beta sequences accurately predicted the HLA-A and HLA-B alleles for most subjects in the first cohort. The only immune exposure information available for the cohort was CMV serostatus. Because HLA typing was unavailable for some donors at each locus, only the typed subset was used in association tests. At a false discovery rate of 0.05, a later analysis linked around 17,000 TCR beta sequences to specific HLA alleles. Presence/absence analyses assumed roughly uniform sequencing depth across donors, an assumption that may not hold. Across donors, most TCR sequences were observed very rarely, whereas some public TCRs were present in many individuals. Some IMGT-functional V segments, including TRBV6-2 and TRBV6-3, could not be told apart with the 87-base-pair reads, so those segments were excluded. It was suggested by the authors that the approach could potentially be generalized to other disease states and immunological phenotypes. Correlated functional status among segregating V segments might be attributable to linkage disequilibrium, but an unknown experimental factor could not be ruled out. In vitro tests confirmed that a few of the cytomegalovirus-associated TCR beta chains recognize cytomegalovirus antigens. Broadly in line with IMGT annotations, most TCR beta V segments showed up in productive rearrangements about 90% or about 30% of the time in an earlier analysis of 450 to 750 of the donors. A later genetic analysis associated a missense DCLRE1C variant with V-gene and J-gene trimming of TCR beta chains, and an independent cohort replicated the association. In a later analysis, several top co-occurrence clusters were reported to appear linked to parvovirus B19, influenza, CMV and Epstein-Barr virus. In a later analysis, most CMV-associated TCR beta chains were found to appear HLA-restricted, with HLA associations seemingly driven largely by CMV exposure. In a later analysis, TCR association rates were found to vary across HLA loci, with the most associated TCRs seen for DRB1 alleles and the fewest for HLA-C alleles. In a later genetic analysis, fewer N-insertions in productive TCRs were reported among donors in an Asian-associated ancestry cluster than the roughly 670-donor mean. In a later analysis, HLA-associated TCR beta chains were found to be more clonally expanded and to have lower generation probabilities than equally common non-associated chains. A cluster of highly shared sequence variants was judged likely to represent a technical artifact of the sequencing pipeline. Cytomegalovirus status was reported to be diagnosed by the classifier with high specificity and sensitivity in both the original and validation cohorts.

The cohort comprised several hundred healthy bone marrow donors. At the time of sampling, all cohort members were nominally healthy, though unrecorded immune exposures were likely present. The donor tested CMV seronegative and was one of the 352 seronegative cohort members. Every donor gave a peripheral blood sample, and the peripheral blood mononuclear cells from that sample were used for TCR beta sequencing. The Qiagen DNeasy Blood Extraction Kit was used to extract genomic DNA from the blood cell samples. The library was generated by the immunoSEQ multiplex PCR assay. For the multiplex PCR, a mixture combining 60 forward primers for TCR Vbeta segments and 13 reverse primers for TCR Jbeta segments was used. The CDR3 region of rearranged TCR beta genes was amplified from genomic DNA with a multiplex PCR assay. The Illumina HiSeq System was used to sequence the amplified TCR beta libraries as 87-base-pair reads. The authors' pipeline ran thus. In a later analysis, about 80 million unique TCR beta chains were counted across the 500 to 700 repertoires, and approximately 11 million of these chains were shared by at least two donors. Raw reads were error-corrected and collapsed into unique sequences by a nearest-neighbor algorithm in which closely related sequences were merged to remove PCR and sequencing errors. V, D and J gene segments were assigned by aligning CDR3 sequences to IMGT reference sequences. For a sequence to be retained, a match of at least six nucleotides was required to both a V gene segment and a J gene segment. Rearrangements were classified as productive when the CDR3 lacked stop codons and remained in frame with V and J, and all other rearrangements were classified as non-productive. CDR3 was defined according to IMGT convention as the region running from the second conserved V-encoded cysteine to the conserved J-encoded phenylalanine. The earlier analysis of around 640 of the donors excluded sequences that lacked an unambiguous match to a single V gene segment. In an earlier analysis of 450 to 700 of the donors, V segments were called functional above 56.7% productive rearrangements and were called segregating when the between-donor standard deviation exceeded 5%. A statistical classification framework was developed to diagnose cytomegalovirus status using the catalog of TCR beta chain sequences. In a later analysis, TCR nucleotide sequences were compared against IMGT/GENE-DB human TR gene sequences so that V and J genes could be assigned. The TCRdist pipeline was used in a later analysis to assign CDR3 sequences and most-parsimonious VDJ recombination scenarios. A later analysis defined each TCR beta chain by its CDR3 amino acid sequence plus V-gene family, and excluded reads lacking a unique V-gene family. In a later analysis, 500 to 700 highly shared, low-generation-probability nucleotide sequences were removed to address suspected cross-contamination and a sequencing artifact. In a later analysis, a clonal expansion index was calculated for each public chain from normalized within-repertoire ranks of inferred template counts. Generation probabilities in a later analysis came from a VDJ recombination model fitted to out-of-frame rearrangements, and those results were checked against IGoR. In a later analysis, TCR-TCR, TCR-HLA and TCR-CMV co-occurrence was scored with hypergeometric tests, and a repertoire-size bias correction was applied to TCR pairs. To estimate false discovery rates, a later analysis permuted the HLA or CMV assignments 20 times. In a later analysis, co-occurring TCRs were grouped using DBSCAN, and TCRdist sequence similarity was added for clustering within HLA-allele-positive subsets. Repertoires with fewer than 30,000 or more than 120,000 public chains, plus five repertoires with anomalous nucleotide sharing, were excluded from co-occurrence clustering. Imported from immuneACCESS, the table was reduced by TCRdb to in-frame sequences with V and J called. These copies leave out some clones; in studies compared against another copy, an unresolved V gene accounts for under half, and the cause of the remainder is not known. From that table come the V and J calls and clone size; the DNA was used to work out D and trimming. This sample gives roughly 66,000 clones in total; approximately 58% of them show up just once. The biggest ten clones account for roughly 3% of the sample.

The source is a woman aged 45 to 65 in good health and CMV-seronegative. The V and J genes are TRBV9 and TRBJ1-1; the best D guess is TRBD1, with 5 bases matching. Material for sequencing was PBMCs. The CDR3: CASSVGQGNTEAFF. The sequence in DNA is TGTGCCAGCAGCGTAGGCCAGGGGAACACTGAAGCTTTCTTT.